A selection of T cell receptor beta chains follows, all from one sample in a study of T-cell memory formation after mild COVID-19. Each CDR3 protein is one row after TCRdb ran MiXCR on the 5' RACE reads. The sample shows hundreds of thousands of distinct CDR3 sequences, 28% of them seen only once. Sequenced: PBMCs or a T cell subset sorted from them (not recorded which). These receptors originate from an adult woman who had mild COVID-19 (a few samples of this study predate the infection). Cell type and time point are not known. CDR3s include the opening cysteine and the closing phenylalanine or tryptophan. Fields, in order: D gene, V gene, clone size, J gene, CDR3 DNA, CDR3 protein. The D gene is left open where the match is weak. Clone size appears in some rows only: once, few, many, or a class for an expanded clone.

>NA|TRBV12-3/TRBV12-4|few|TRBJ1-1
TGTGCCAGCAGTACACACAGGGAGATGAACACTGAAGCTTTCTTT
CASSTHREMNTEAFF
>TRBD1|TRBV12-3/TRBV12-4|NA|TRBJ2-3
TGTGCCAGCAGTCCCACCATCTCTACGGGACAGTTTAGCACAGATACGCAGTATTTT
CASSPTISTGQFSTDTQYF
>NA|TRBV4-2|few|TRBJ2-7
TGTGCCAGCAGCCAAGATGTCCAGGGCGAGCAGTACTTC
CASSQDVQGEQYF
>NA|TRBV12-3/TRBV12-4|few|TRBJ2-3
TGTGCCAGCAGTTTTGGACCACTAACCCCCACAGATACGCAGTATTTT
CASSFGPLTPTDTQYF
>NA|TRBV6-6|NA|TRBJ2-7
TGTGCCAGCAGTTACTCGACGGAAGGGGCGAGCTCCTACGAGCAGTACTTC
CASSYSTEGASSYEQYF
>TRBD2|TRBV6-2/TRBV6-3|NA|TRBJ2-4
TGTGCCAGCAGGACTAGCATAAATTTAGCCAAAAACATTCAGTACTTC
CASRTSINLAKNIQYF
>TRBD1|TRBV7-3|NA|TRBJ2-2
TGTGCCAGCAGCCCCGGGACAGGGAGCTTTGGGGAGCTGTTTTTT
CASSPGTGSFGELFF
>TRBD2|TRBV20-1|NA|TRBJ2-1
TGCAGTGCAAACCCACAGACTAGCTGGACCTACAATGAGCAGTTCTTC
CSANPQTSWTYNEQFF
>NA|TRBV5-1|NA|TRBJ2-4
TGCGCCAGCAGCGGAGAGTGGGGGTCGGACATTCAGTACTTC
CASSGEWGSDIQYF
>TRBD2|TRBV12-3/TRBV12-4|NA|TRBJ2-1
TGTGCCAGCAGCCTAGCGGGAGGGCCAAACAATGAGCAGTTCTTC
CASSLAGGPNNEQFF
>TRBD2|TRBV12-3/TRBV12-4|NA|TRBJ2-5
TGTGCCAGCAGTATCGGACTAGCGGGGGAGTCGGGAGAGACCCAGTACTTC
CASSIGLAGESGETQYF
>TRBD1|TRBV20-1|NA|TRBJ2-7
TGCAGTGCTGCCGGGACAGGGGAGTCCGAGCAGTACTTC
CSAAGTGESEQYF
>NA|TRBV20-1|NA|TRBJ1-2
TGCAGTGCTAGAGAGCTTCTCTTAAACTATGGCTACACCTTC
CSARELLLNYGYTF
>NA|TRBV12-3/TRBV12-4|many|TRBJ2-7
TGTGCCAGCAGCCGGGGGTCCGGCGAGCAGTACTTC
CASSRGSGEQYF
>TRBD2|TRBV20-1|few|TRBJ2-1
TGCAGTGCTACTAGCATAGCGGGGGGTAATGAGCAGTTCTTC
CSATSIAGGNEQFF
>NA|TRBV19|NA|TRBJ2-3
TGTGCCAGCGCCCCGGGCCCTCAGGGGGATACGCAGTATTTT
CASAPGPQGDTQYF
>NA|TRBV7-2|NA|TRBJ2-7
TGTGCCAGCAGCTTTCGGGTGACGGGAGTAGGGGACGAGCAGTACTTC
CASSFRVTGVGDEQYF
>NA|TRBV13|few|TRBJ2-5
TGTGCCAGCAGCCCAGGGGCCAGGGCTGGAGAGACCCAGTACTTC
CASSPGARAGETQYF
>NA|TRBV18|many|TRBJ2-7
TGTGCCAGCTCACCGACAGGCTACGAGCAGTACTTC
CASSPTGYEQYF
>TRBD1|TRBV29-1|NA|TRBJ2-4
TGCAGCGTTGAAGATTTACGGACAGGGACGAACATTCAGTACTTC
CSVEDLRTGTNIQYF
>NA|TRBV5-1|NA|TRBJ2-5
TGCGCCAGCACGGGGAGCGGGCAAGAGACCCAGTACTTC
CASTGSGQETQYF
>TRBD1|TRBV3-1|NA|TRBJ1-4
TGTGCCAGCAGCCGATCCGGGACAGGGAAAGCGACTAATGAAAAACTGTTTTTT
CASSRSGTGKATNEKLFF
>TRBD1|TRBV10-3|NA|TRBJ2-7
TGTGCCATCAGTGATCCGGGACAGGGAGGGTCCGAGCAGTACTTC
CAISDPGQGGSEQYF
>NA|TRBV29-1|few|TRBJ2-7
TGCAGCGTCCAAGGACGGTCCCGGGACAACGAGCAGTACTTC
CSVQGRSRDNEQYF
>TRBD1|TRBV4-3|NA|TRBJ2-4
TGCGCCAGCAGCCGGGTCAATGGACAGGGGGAAAACATTCAGTACTTC
CASSRVNGQGENIQYF
>NA|TRBV6-2/TRBV6-3|NA|TRBJ2-2
TGTGCCAGCAGCCTGAACAGGGTCGGGGAGCTGTTTTTT
CASSLNRVGELFF
>TRBD1|TRBV5-1|few|TRBJ2-1
TGCGCCAGCAGCTTTGGACAGGGAGGCGGTGAGCAGTTCTTC
CASSFGQGGGEQFF
>NA|TRBV11-2|NA|TRBJ2-1
TGTGCCAGCAGCTTAGTGGCCAGCCCCTCCTCCAATGAGCAGTTCTTC
CASSLVASPSSNEQFF
>NA|TRBV7-7|NA|TRBJ2-2
TGTGCTAGCAGCCAAGTTGGCAACACCGGGGAGCTGTTTTTT
CASSQVGNTGELFF
>TRBD1|TRBV5-1|few|TRBJ1-2
TGCGCCAGCAGCTTGGCTTTACAGGGGGATGGTGGCTACACCTTC
CASSLALQGDGGYTF
>NA|TRBV5-5|few|TRBJ1-3
TGTGCCAGCAGCTTGAGGCCTAAGGGCCACTCTGGAAACACCATATATTTT
CASSLRPKGHSGNTIYF
>TRBD2|TRBV6-5|NA|TRBJ2-1
TGTGCCAGCAGCTCCTTAGCGGGAGTTTCCTTCGATGAGCAGTTCTTC
CASSSLAGVSFDEQFF
>NA|TRBV9|NA|TRBJ2-7
TGTGCCAGCAGCGTAGACCCCGGGCTAGGTAACGAGCAGTACTTC
CASSVDPGLGNEQYF
>NA|TRBV24-1|NA|TRBJ1-5
TGTGCCACCAGTGCAGGGATAGGCAATCAGCCCCAGCATTTT
CATSAGIGNQPQHF
>NA|TRBV24-1|NA|TRBJ1-1
TGTGCCACCAGTGCCAGGGGAGGCACTGAAGCTTTCTTT
CATSARGGTEAFF
>TRBD1|TRBV7-9|NA|TRBJ2-7
TGTGCCAGCAGCTTACGAGGGGGCCTTACCTACGAGCAGTACTTC
CASSLRGGLTYEQYF
>NA|TRBV29-1|NA|TRBJ2-1
TGCAGCGTTCAGGGTTTGAATGAGCAGTTCTTC
CSVQGLNEQFF
>NA|TRBV30|NA|TRBJ1-2
TGTGCCTGGAGTTCCACTGAGGGGGATCGGGACTATGGCTACACCTTC
CAWSSTEGDRDYGYTF
>NA|TRBV9|NA|TRBJ2-7
TGTGCCAGCAGCGTAGATGGTAGCTACGAGCAGTACTTC
CASSVDGSYEQYF
>NA|TRBV6-6|NA|TRBJ2-5
TGTGCCAGCAGTTACTCGAGAGCATCCAGGGGCGTTGGCGAGACCCAGTACTTC
CASSYSRASRGVGETQYF
>NA|TRBV25-1|few|TRBJ2-1
TGTGCCAGCAGTGAAGATGGGGGCTCCTACAATGAGCAGTTCTTC
CASSEDGGSYNEQFF
>TRBD1|TRBV20-1|NA|TRBJ1-1
TGCAGTGCTAGAGGTGGGACAGGGGCTGCCACTGAAGCTTTCTTT
CSARGGTGAATEAFF
>NA|TRBV4-1|few|TRBJ2-7
TGCGCCAGCAGCCAGCGACCGACGGGACAAACCTCCTCCGAGCAGTACTTC
CASSQRPTGQTSSEQYF
>NA|TRBV20-1|NA|TRBJ2-3
TGCAGTGTTAGAGATCCAGGGAGAAGCACAGATACGCAGTATTTT
CSVRDPGRSTDTQYF
>NA|TRBV6-5|few|TRBJ2-1
TGTGCCAGCAGTTACGGTAGCGCGGGTTACAATGAGCAGTTCTTC
CASSYGSAGYNEQFF
>NA|TRBV12-3/TRBV12-4|NA|TRBJ2-5
TGTGCCAGCAGTCCAAACAGGGAAGAGACCCAGTACTTC
CASSPNREETQYF